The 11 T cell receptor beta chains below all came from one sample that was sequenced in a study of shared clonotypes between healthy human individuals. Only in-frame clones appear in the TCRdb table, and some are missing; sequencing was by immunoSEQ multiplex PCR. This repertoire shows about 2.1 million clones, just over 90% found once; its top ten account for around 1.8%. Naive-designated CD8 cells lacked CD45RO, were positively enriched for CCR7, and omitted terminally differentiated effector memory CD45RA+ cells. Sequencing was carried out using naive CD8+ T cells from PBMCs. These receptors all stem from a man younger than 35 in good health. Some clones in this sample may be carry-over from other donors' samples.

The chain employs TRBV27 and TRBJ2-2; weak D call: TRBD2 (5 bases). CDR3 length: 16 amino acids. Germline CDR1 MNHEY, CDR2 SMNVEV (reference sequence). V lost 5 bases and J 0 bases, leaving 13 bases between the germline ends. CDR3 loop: CASSPWSGANTGELFF. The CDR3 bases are TGTGCCAGCAGTCCCTGGTCCGGGGCGAACACCGGGGAGCTGTTTTTT.

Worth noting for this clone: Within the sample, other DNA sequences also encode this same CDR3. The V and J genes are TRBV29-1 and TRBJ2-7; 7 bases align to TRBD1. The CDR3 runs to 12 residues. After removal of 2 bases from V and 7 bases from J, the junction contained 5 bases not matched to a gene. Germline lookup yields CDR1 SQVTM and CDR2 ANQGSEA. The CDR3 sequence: CSVETTGDEQYF. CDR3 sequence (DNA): TGCAGCGTTGAAACAACAGGGGATGAGCAGTACTTC.

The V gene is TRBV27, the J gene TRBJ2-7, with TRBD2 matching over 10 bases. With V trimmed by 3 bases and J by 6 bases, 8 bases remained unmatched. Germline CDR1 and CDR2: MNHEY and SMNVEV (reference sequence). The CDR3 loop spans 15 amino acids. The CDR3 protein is CASSLLAGAGVEQYF. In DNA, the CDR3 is TGTGCCAGCAGTTTGCTAGCGGGAGCGGGGGTCGAGCAGTACTTC.

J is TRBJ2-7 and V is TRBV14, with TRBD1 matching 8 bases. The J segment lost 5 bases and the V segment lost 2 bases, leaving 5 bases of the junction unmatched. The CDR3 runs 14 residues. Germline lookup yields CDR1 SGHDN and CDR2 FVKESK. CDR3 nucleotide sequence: TGTGCCAGCAGCCAATTCAGGGGGCTCGACGAGCAGTACTTC. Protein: CASSQFRGLDEQYF.

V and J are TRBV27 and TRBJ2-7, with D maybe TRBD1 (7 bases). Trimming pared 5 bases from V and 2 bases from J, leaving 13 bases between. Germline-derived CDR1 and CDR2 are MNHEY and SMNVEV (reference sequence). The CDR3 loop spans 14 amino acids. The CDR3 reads CASSIRGAPYEQYF. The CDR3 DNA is TGTGCCAGCAGTATCAGGGGGGCCCCCTACGAGCAGTACTTC.

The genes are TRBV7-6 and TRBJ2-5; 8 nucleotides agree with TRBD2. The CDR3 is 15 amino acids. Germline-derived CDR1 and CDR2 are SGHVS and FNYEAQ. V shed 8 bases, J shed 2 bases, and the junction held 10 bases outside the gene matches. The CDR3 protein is CASLPTLAEQETQYF. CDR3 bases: TGTGCCAGCCTACCGACACTAGCGGAACAAGAGACCCAGTACTTC.

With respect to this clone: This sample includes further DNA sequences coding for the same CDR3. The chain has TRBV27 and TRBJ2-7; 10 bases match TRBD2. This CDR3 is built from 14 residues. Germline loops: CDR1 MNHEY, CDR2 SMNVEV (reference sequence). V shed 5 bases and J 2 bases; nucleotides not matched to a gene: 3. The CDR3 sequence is CASSPLAGAYEQYF. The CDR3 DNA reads TGTGCCAGCAGTCCGCTAGCGGGAGCCTACGAGCAGTACTTC.

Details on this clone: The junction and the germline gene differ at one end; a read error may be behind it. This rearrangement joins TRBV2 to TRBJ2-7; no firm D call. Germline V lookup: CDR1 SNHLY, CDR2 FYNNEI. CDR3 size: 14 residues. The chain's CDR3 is CASSEGPLPYEQYF. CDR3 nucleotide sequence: TGTGCCAGCAGCGAAGGACCGCTACCCTACGAGCAGTACTTC.

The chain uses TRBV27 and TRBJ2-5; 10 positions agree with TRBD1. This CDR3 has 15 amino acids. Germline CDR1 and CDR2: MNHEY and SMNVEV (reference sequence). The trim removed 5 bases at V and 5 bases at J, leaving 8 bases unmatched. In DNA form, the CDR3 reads TGTGCCAGCAGTCACCGGGACAGGGGTGGGGAGACCCAGTACTTC. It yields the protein CASSHRDRGGETQYF.

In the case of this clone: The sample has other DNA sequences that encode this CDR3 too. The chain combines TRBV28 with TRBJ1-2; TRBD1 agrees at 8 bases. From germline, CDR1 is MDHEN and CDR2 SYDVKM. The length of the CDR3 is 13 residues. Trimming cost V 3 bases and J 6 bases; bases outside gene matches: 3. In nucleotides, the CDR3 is TGTGCCAGCAGTTTGGACAGGGCTGATGGCTACACCTTC. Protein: CASSLDRADGYTF.

CDR3 in amino acids: CASSGGRGYEQYF. The DNA for the CDR3 is TGCGCCAGCAGTGGCGGCAGGGGCTACGAGCAGTACTTC. This chain uses TRBV10-1 with TRBJ2-7; weak D call: TRBD1 (6 bases). The CDR3 has 13 residues. Deletions cut 4 bases from V and 3 bases from J, with 10 bases between. Germline values: CDR1 WNHNN, CDR2 SYGVQD (reference sequence).